This entry features one T cell receptor beta chain sequence. Its antigen remains unknown. This sample was included in a study of blood T cells in healthy people across ages. The CDR3 length is 16 residues. CDR1 is MGHDK, CDR2 SYGVNS, per germline. With 2 bases removed from V and 1 base from J, the gap between germline ends came to 14 bases. Sample-barcoded 5' priming and a J-beta primer mix drove a second PCR of roughly 6 to 12 cycles. TCRdb independently ran MiXCR on the 5' RACE reads; one entry per CDR3 protein. Of approximately 800,000 distinct CDR3 sequences in the sample, nearly 60% are singletons; the top ten hold roughly 22%. Extracted total RNA amounted to at least 6 micrograms for each sample. Study-level results: In these data, TCR beta diversity tracked strongly with naive T cell percentage. The study found more naive CD4+ cells and higher diversity in long-lived than aged donors.

The V and J genes are TRBV25-1 and TRBJ2-5; tentatively, D is TRBD1 (6 bases). Sequenced input: blood. This TCR derives from a man aged 25 to 45 in good health. The CDR3 sequence: CASSEKTTGIQETQYF. Here the CDR3 DNA reads TGTGCCAGCAGTGAAAAAACTACAGGGATCCAAGAGACCCAGTACTTC.